The clone carrying this T cell receptor beta chain has a count of ten or more. The CDR3 spans 12 residues. V was shortened by 8 bases and J by 2 bases, with 10 bases between the two germline ends. The germline gives CDR1 MNHNS, CDR2 SASEGT. Amplified TCR beta CDR3 regions derived from RNA transcripts. When the TCR CDR3 underwent first-round RT-PCR, the HTBI primer set was used. TCRdb reprocessed the multiplex PCR reads via MiXCR and lists one record per CDR3 protein. This table has roughly 500,000 distinct CDR3 sequences, about 16% appearing once. These data belong to a study of T cells in Graves' hyperthyroidism and ophthalmopathy.

This clonotype was obtained from a woman in her twenties or thirties with Graves' ophthalmopathy. The sequencing input was blood. The genes are TRBV6-1 and TRBJ2-7, with D possibly being TRBD2 (5 bases). The CDR3 nucleotides are TGTGCCAGCTGCGGGTTAACCTACGAGCAGTACTTC. This encodes CASCGLTYEQYF.